The 32 T cell receptor beta chains in this list originate from one sample, sequenced in a study of blood T cell repertoires in COVID-19. The repertoire was sequenced with immunoSEQ multiplex PCR; TCRdb's copy has only in-frame clones and lacks some. The table lists over 250,000 clones, 65% to 90% of them singletons, with about 14% in the top ten. The sample consisted of peripheral blood. The receptors originated from a human donor in a cohort sampled during active COVID-19.

The chain links TRBV5-5 to TRBJ2-3; D perhaps matches TRBD2 (5 bases). V lost 0 bases and J lost 3, with 11 bases in between. The CDR3 contains 15 residues. Germline V gene data show CDR1 as SGHKS and CDR2 as YYEKEE (reference sequence). This chain's CDR3 is CASSLEWGETDTQYF. The CDR3 coding sequence is TGTGCCAGCAGCTTGGAATGGGGAGAAACAGATACGCAGTATTTT. Full variable domain (rest looked up from reference TRBV5-5 and TRBJ2-3): DAGVTQSPTHLIKTRGQQVTLRCSPISGHKSVSWYQQVLGQGPQFIFQYYEKEERGRGNFPDRFSARQFPNYSSELNVNALLLGDSALYLCASSLEWGETDTQYFGPGTRLTVL.

CDR3 DNA sequence: TGTGCCAGCAGCCCCTCAGGGGGGGCCAACGTCCTGACTTTC. It encodes CASSPSGGANVLTF. The chain recombines TRBV3-1 (or the pseudogene TRBV3-2) with TRBJ2-6, with D perhaps TRBD1 (5 bases). This CDR3 region has 14 residues. V shed 4 bases and J shed 4 bases, with 8 bases lying between them. The germline V gene has CDR1 LGHDT and CDR2 YNNKEL (reference sequence).

The chain recombines TRBV28 with TRBJ2-7; TRBD2 might be the D (5 bases). CDR1 MDHEN and CDR2 SYDVKM come from the germline V gene. With 4 bases removed from V and 4 bases from J, the gap between germline ends came to 8 bases. This CDR3 has 12 amino acids. CDR3 sequence (DNA): TGTGCCAGCAGTTATGGACTGTACGAGCAGTACTTC. Translated, it gives CASSYGLYEQYF.

This chain links TRBV12-3 or TRBV12-4 with TRBJ2-1; 7 nucleotides match TRBD1. After removal of 2 bases from V and 9 bases from J, the junction contained 4 bases not matched to a gene. The CDR3 covers 13 residues. The CDR3 sequence is CASSLRGLGEQFF. Here the CDR3 DNA reads TGTGCCAGCAGTTTAAGGGGGCTAGGTGAGCAGTTCTTC.

This clone is a singleton in its sample. This sequence joins TRBV18 and TRBJ2-1; D not resolved. Germline V CDR1 and CDR2: KGHSH, LQKENI. V lost 4 bases, J lost 0 bases, and 10 bases lay in between. CDR3 length: 15 residues. The CDR3 DNA reads as TGTGCCAGCTCACTTGTCTTCAGCTCCTACAATGAGCAGTTCTTC. Translation gives CASSLVFSSYNEQFF.

The gene calls are TRBV6-2 or TRBV6-3 and TRBJ1-2; 7 nucleotides agree with TRBD1. V shed 1 base, J shed 5 bases, and the junction held 4 bases outside the gene matches. CDR3 length: 14 amino acids. Per the germline V gene, CDR1 is MNHEY and CDR2 is SVGEGT. The CDR3 DNA reads as TGTGCCAGCAGTTACTGGGGACAGATTTATGGCTACACCTTC. It specifies CASSYWGQIYGYTF.

The rearrangement uses TRBV29-1 and TRBJ2-3; TRBD2 matches at 9 bases. The germline V gene encodes CDR1 SQVTM and CDR2 ANQGSEA. The CDR3 totals 15 residues. V was clipped by 2 bases and J by 3 bases; unmatched bases: 6. The chain's CDR3 is CSVESGRRGTDTQYF. CDR3 coding DNA: TGCAGCGTTGAAAGCGGGAGGAGGGGAACAGATACGCAGTATTTT.

The rearrangement joins TRBV28 to TRBJ1-5; D call uncertain. Trimming cost V 5 bases and J 4 bases, with 15 bases left between them. The CDR3 is 15 residues long. Per the germline V gene, CDR1 is MDHEN and CDR2 is SYDVKM. CDR3 protein: CASSPLDGRNQPQHF. The CDR3 DNA follows: TGTGCCAGCAGTCCCTTGGACGGGAGGAATCAGCCCCAGCATTTT.

This clone occurred a few times. CDR3 nucleotides: TGTGCCAGCAGTACGGTGAACACTGAAGCTTTCTTT. Translation: CASSTVNTEAFF. V gene TRBV7-2 combines with J gene TRBJ1-1; no firm D call. The CDR3 spans 12 residues. Trimming cost V 6 bases and J 0 bases, with 5 bases left between them. Germline V CDR1 and CDR2: SGHTA, FQGNSA.

This clone was observed a few times. This chain uses TRBV19 with TRBJ2-3; D is possibly TRBD2 (6 bases). Trimming pared 11 bases from V and 4 bases from J, leaving 16 bases between. The germline gives CDR1 LNHDA, CDR2 SQIVND (reference sequence). The CDR3 sequence is 13 residues long. CDR3 nucleotide sequence: TGTGCCTGTTCCCCCCGGGGGTCAGATACGCAGTATTTT. Translation: CACSPRGSDTQYF.

The chain uses TRBV18 and TRBJ1-5; 8 bases line up with TRBD1. Germline CDR1 and CDR2: KGHSH and LQKENI. V shed 2 bases and J 2 bases; nucleotides not matched to a gene: 11. This CDR3 spans 18 amino acids. In nucleotides, the CDR3 is TGTGCCAGCTCACCATGGCCCTCAGGGGGCCAAGGCAATCAGCCCCAGCATTTT. Its protein is CASSPWPSGGQGNQPQHF.

The gene calls are TRBV3-1 (or the pseudogene TRBV3-2) and TRBJ2-1; 9 nucleotides line up with TRBD2. The germline V gene encodes CDR1 LGHDT and CDR2 YNNKEL (reference sequence). The CDR3 is made up of 14 amino acids. Losses at the gene ends were 4 bases for V and 4 bases for J; bases not matched to a gene: 2. CDR3 in amino acids: CASSPLAGYNEQFF. The CDR3 bases are TGTGCCAGCAGCCCTCTAGCGGGGTACAATGAGCAGTTCTTC.

The gene calls are TRBV5-4 and TRBJ2-4; possible D gene TRBD1, 6 bases. Trimming stripped 0 bases from V and 8 bases from J, with 12 bases between. Germline V gene data show CDR1 as SGHNT and CDR2 as YYREEE (reference sequence). The CDR3 is 14 residues long. CDR3 bases: TGTGCCAGCAGCTTGGACAGGGAGCTCTACATTCAGTACTTC. Protein: CASSLDRELYIQYF.

This clone was seen only once. The chain combines TRBV5-4 with TRBJ2-1; 7 bases map to TRBD2. The V and J ends lost 3 bases and 3 bases, in that order; junction bases with no gene match: 3. The CDR3 covers 14 residues. Germline V gene lookup returns CDR1 SGHNT and CDR2 YYREEE (reference sequence). CDR3 DNA: TGTGCCAGCAGCTGGGGAGGGAGCTACAATGAGCAGTTCTTC. Amino acid sequence: CASSWGGSYNEQFF.

The sample holds a few counts of this clone. The chain joins TRBV28 to TRBJ1-5; D is ambiguous. Trimming pared 7 bases from V and 5 bases from J, leaving 9 bases between. The CDR3 consists of 12 residues. Germline V lookup: CDR1 MDHEN, CDR2 SYDVKM. The CDR3 sequence: CASTSGYQPQHF. The CDR3, as DNA: TGTGCCAGCACTTCGGGGTATCAGCCCCAGCATTTT.

The chain couples TRBV7-2 to TRBJ1-4; 8 bases fit TRBD1. This CDR3 has 15 residues. Germline V CDR1 and CDR2: SGHTA, FQGNSA. After removal of 3 bases from V and 7 bases from J, the junction contained 7 bases not matched to a gene. In DNA, the CDR3 is TGTGCCAGCAGCTTTGGAGGACAGGGCGGTGAAAAACTGTTTTTT. As protein: CASSFGGQGGEKLFF.

The CDR3 reads CASSIGRGGPYNEQFF. In DNA, the CDR3 is TGTGCCAGTAGTATCGGTCGGGGAGGGCCCTACAATGAGCAGTTCTTC. The V and J genes are TRBV19 and TRBJ2-1, with 7 bases matching TRBD2. Germline V lookup: CDR1 LNHDA, CDR2 SQIVND (reference sequence). After removal of 3 bases from V and 2 bases from J, the junction contained 7 bases not matched to a gene. The CDR3 contains 16 residues.

The V and J genes are TRBV28 and TRBJ2-2; 9 bases map to TRBD1. The junction had 6 bases not matched to a gene; V was cut back by 2 bases and J by 5 bases. The germline V gene encodes CDR1 MDHEN and CDR2 SYDVKM. There are 16 residues in the CDR3. The CDR3 region is CASSLPGTGRTGELFF. CDR3 DNA sequence: TGTGCCAGCAGTTTACCCGGGACAGGGCGTACCGGGGAGCTGTTTTTT. Looking up the rest from reference TRBV28 and TRBJ2-2 gives the full variable domain: DVKVTQSSRYLVKRTGEKVFLECVQDMDHENMFWYRQDPGLGLRLIYFSYDVKMKEKGDIPEGYSVSREKKERFSLILESASTNQTSMYLCASSLPGTGRTGELFFGEGSRLTVL.

V is TRBV2 and J is TRBJ2-2; possibly TRBD2 for D (5 bases). V lost 11 bases and J lost 5, with 12 bases in between. Per germline, CDR1 SNHLY and CDR2 FYNNEI. There are 12 residues in the CDR3. CDR3 protein: CAVLRGTGELFF. CDR3 DNA: TGTGCCGTTCTACGGGGTACCGGGGAGCTGTTTTTT.

V is TRBV10-2 and J is TRBJ1-2; TRBD1 matches 7 bases. The CDR3 length is 16 residues. J was trimmed by 2 bases and V by 4 bases; bases with no gene match: 10. Per the germline V gene, CDR1 is WSHSY and CDR2 is SAAADI. CDR3 sequence reads: CASSGKGTDQNYGYTF. Written as DNA, the CDR3 is TGCGCCAGCAGTGGAAAAGGGACAGATCAAAACTATGGCTACACCTTC.

The rearrangement joins TRBV2 to TRBJ1-1; the D is unclear. Germline V gene sequence: CDR1 SNHLY, CDR2 FYNNEI. V was clipped by 6 bases and J by 10 bases, with 12 bases between them. CDR3 length: 11 residues. CDR3 region: CASRDGGRAFF. The CDR3 DNA reads as TGTGCCAGCAGGGACGGAGGGCGAGCTTTCTTT. Using reference TRBV2 and TRBJ1-1 for the parts outside the CDR3, the full variable domain is EPEVTQTPSHQVTQMGQEVILRCVPISNHLYFYWYRQILGQKVEFLVSFYNNEISEKSEIFDDQFSVERPDGSNFTLKIRSTKLEDSAMYFCASRDGGRAFFGQGTRLTVV.

This chain connects TRBV5-1 to TRBJ2-6; 7 nucleotides match TRBD2. CDR1 is SGHRS, CDR2 YFSETQ, per germline. The V gene end was trimmed by 0 bases and the J gene end by 1 base; junction bases not matched to a gene: 7. The CDR3 runs 18 residues. The CDR3 loop reads CASSLDVGRVSGANVLTF. In DNA, the CDR3 is TGCGCCAGCAGCTTGGATGTGGGGAGGGTGTCTGGGGCCAACGTCCTGACTTTC.

The CDR3: CAWRGQGNQPQHF. The CDR3 nucleotides read TGTGCCTGGAGGGGACAGGGGAATCAGCCCCAGCATTTT. This sequence joins TRBV30 and TRBJ1-5; 10 bases match TRBD1. This CDR3 spans 13 amino acids. V lost 3 bases and J lost 4; bases outside the gene matches: 0. Germline loops: CDR1 GTSNPN, CDR2 SVGIG (reference sequence).

V gene TRBV2 combines with J gene TRBJ2-1; D unresolved. The CDR3 spans 13 residues. V was pared by 8 bases and J by 0 bases, with 8 bases between. Germline-derived CDR1 and CDR2 are SNHLY and FYNNEI. The CDR3 spells CASSKSSYNEQFF. CDR3 sequence (DNA): TGTGCCAGCTCTAAGAGCTCCTACAATGAGCAGTTCTTC. Variable domain in full (rest from reference TRBV2 and TRBJ2-1): EPEVTQTPSHQVTQMGQEVILRCVPISNHLYFYWYRQILGQKVEFLVSFYNNEISEKSEIFDDQFSVERPDGSNFTLKIRSTKLEDSAMYFCASSKSSYNEQFFGPGTRLTVL.

The chain joins TRBV18 to TRBJ1-4; possible D gene TRBD1, 6 bases. Germline values: CDR1 KGHSH, CDR2 LQKENI. The CDR3 is made up of 17 amino acids. Trimming took 4 bases from V and 0 from J, leaving 15 bases between them. The CDR3 nucleotides are TGTGCCAGCTCACAGGACAGCCGTACCGCAACTAATGAAAAACTGTTTTTT. Translating gives CASSQDSRTATNEKLFF.

V gene TRBV19 combines with J gene TRBJ1-2; no clear D. The germline V and J ends were trimmed by 5 bases and 0 bases, with 13 bases remaining between them. This CDR3 has 15 amino acids. CDR1 is LNHDA, CDR2 SQIVND, per germline (reference sequence). Here the CDR3 reads CASSSFVSANYGYTF. CDR3 DNA: TGTGCCAGTAGTTCCTTCGTGTCAGCTAACTATGGCTACACCTTC.

V gene TRBV3-1 (or the pseudogene TRBV3-2) combines with J gene TRBJ1-2; 7 positions agree with TRBD1. CDR1 and CDR2 (germline): LGHDT, YNNKEL (reference sequence). CDR3 length equals 17 residues. V shed 5 bases, J shed 1 base, and the junction held 13 bases outside the gene matches. This chain's CDR3 is CASSAQWDSLGNYGYTF. Here the CDR3 DNA reads TGTGCCAGCAGCGCTCAATGGGACAGTCTGGGTAACTATGGCTACACCTTC.

The chain recombines TRBV9 with TRBJ2-3; TRBD2 matches at 7 bases. The V gene end was trimmed by 4 bases and the J gene end by 2 bases; junction bases not matched to a gene: 7. This CDR3 has 15 amino acids. CDR1 is SGDLS and CDR2 is YYNGEE in the germline V gene. The CDR3 sequence: CASSPSGAFTDTQYF. The CDR3 nucleotides are TGTGCCAGCAGCCCCAGCGGGGCCTTCACAGATACGCAGTATTTT.

The chain has TRBV7-6 and TRBJ2-7, with TRBD2 identical over 7 bases. CDR1 is SGHVS and CDR2 is FNYEAQ in the germline V gene. The CDR3 consists of 17 residues. The V segment lost 5 bases and the J segment 2 bases; nucleotides outside the gene matches: 15. The CDR3 coding sequence is TGTGCCAGCAGCCCTCAGATTCATGGGACTACCCCCTACGAGCAGTACTTC. It yields the protein CASSPQIHGTTPYEQYF.

The chain is built from TRBV7-2 and TRBJ2-7, with TRBD2 identical over 7 bases. V lost 2 bases and J lost 2; bases outside the gene matches: 12. Germline lookup yields CDR1 SGHTA and CDR2 FQGNSA. This CDR3 region has 17 residues. The CDR3 sequence: CASSLRISGREPYEQYF. The CDR3, as DNA: TGTGCCAGCAGCTTAAGGATCTCGGGGAGGGAGCCCTACGAGCAGTACTTC.

V is TRBV27 and J is TRBJ2-7; D may be TRBD1 (6 bases). The V gene's germline CDR1 is MNHEY and CDR2 SMNVEV (reference sequence). The CDR3 loop spans 13 amino acids. Trimming shortened V by 7 bases and J by 0 bases, and 10 bases separated the two germline ends. The CDR3 sequence: CASKTRGSYEQYF. CDR3 coding DNA: TGTGCCAGCAAAACCAGGGGCTCCTACGAGCAGTACTTC.

The gene calls are TRBV7-9 and TRBJ1-3; D is perhaps TRBD1 (5 bases). CDR1 SEHNR and CDR2 FQNEAQ come from the germline V gene (reference sequence). The CDR3 sequence is 19 residues long. V lost 5 bases to trimming and J lost 0 bases, with 23 bases between them. CDR3 sequence reads: CASSPLARGGTYSGNTIYF. CDR3 sequence (DNA): TGTGCCAGCAGCCCTCTTGCTCGGGGCGGGACCTACTCTGGAAACACCATATATTTT.